Shown below are 14 T cell receptor beta chains from a single sample sequenced in a study of technical replicates of blood from a few donors. Profiling relied on immunoSEQ multiplex PCR, and the TCRdb table lists in-frame clones only, not all of them. The sample lists 72,000 or so clones, approximately 90% occurring once. Sequencing was performed on T cells isolated from PBMCs. The source is a human donor in good health.

The chain carries TRBV18 and TRBJ2-7; possibly TRBD1 for D (6 bases). Trimming stripped 5 bases from V and 1 base from J, with 12 bases between. Germline V lookup: CDR1 KGHSH, CDR2 LQKENI. The length of the CDR3 is 14 residues. This chain's CDR3 is CASSTTGLSYEQYF. The CDR3, as DNA: TGTGCCAGCTCAACGACAGGCTTATCCTACGAGCAGTACTTC.

V and J are TRBV28 and TRBJ1-5; a weak D match, TRBD1 (5 bases). V gave up 5 bases and J gave up 1 base, with 12 bases separating them. This CDR3 region has 15 residues. From germline, CDR1 is MDHEN and CDR2 SYDVKM. The CDR3 DNA follows: TGTGCCAGCAGTAAGGACATCCCGAGCAATCAGCCCCAGCATTTT. It translates to CASSKDIPSNQPQHF. The variable domain in full, with the rest retrieved from reference TRBV28 and TRBJ1-5, is DVKVTQSSRYLVKRTGEKVFLECVQDMDHENMFWYRQDPGLGLRLIYFSYDVKMKEKGDIPEGYSVSREKKERFSLILESASTNQTSMYLCASSKDIPSNQPQHFGDGTRLSIL.

CDR3 nucleotides: TGTGCCAGCAGCTCGGGACAGTCGAACACTGAAGCTTTCTTT. It specifies CASSSGQSNTEAFF. The rearrangement joins TRBV11-3 to TRBJ1-1, with 7 bases fitting TRBD1. This CDR3 contains 14 residues. V trimming: 4 bases; J trimming: 1 base; junction bases outside the gene matches: 3. Germline V gene lookup returns CDR1 SGHNT and CDR2 YENEEA.

This clone was recorded once. The chain couples TRBV10-3 to TRBJ2-7; 9 bases match TRBD1. The CDR3 totals 15 residues. Germline CDR1 ENHRY, CDR2 SYGVKD. Unmatched junction bases numbered 4, after V lost 3 bases and J lost 1 base. For the CDR3, the DNA is TGTGCCATCAGTGACTCCGGGACAGGGTCCTACGAGCAGTACTTC. It codes for CAISDSGTGSYEQYF.

The gene calls are TRBV5-1 and TRBJ2-7; 9 bases map to TRBD2. Unmatched junction bases numbered 6, after V lost 2 bases and J lost 3 bases. The CDR3 totals 15 residues. CDR1 and CDR2 (germline): SGHRS, YFSETQ. The CDR3 DNA reads as TGCGCCAGCAGCTTAGACGGGACTAGCTACTACGAGCAGTACTTC. Protein sequence: CASSLDGTSYYEQYF.

On this clone itself: An end of the junction does not agree with germline; a read error may underlie this. The chain couples TRBV9 to TRBJ2-1; 11 positions match TRBD2. Germline CDR1 and CDR2: SGDLS and YYNGEE. This CDR3 is built from 15 residues. As DNA, the CDR3 is TGTGCCAGCAGTGTAGCGGGAGGGCCTTACAATGAGCAGTTCTTC. The encoded protein is CASSVAGGPYNEQFF.

J is TRBJ2-7 and V is TRBV5-4; TRBD2 agrees at 9 bases. Germline CDR1 SGHNT, CDR2 YYREEE (reference sequence). With 4 bases clipped from V and 3 bases from J, the junction kept 11 bases outside the gene matches. CDR3 length: 16 amino acids. CDR3 in amino acids: CASSQLAGAGHYEQYF. The CDR3 bases are TGTGCCAGCAGCCAATTAGCGGGAGCGGGCCACTACGAGCAGTACTTC.

The chain carries TRBV11-2 and TRBJ2-2, with D possibly matching TRBD2 (5 bases). The CDR3 totals 17 residues. The V gene's germline CDR1 is SGHAT and CDR2 FQNNGV. V lost 5 bases and J lost 4, with 20 bases in between. The chain's CDR3 is CASSLNPDPRGTGELFF. In DNA form, the CDR3 reads TGTGCCAGCAGCCTAAACCCAGACCCCCGGGGCACCGGGGAGCTGTTTTTT.

This chain links TRBV9 with TRBJ2-7; D remains ambiguous. This CDR3 has 14 residues. Germline CDR1 SGDLS, CDR2 YYNGEE. Trimming removed 2 bases from V and 2 bases from J, with 11 bases in between. The CDR3 coding sequence is TGTGCCAGCAGCGTCTTTGAGAGTACCTACGAGCAGTACTTC. Protein: CASSVFESTYEQYF.

The CDR3 protein is CASSLDRSSYEQYF. CDR3 DNA: TGTGCCAGCAGCTTAGATCGGAGCTCCTACGAGCAGTACTTC. The chain joins TRBV11-2 to TRBJ2-7; D is ambiguous. V lost 0 bases and J lost 0, with 6 bases in between. Germline lookup yields CDR1 SGHAT and CDR2 FQNNGV. The CDR3 has 14 residues. The full variable domain, in which reference TRBV11-2 and TRBJ2-7 provide the parts outside the CDR3, is EAGVAQSPRYKIIEKRQSVAFWCNPISGHATLYWYQQILGQGPKLLIQFQNNGVVDDSQLPKDRFSAERLKGVDSTLKIQPAKLEDSAVYLCASSLDRSSYEQYFGPGTRLTVT.

The chain employs TRBV28 and TRBJ2-3, with D unclear. Germline V gene lookup returns CDR1 MDHEN and CDR2 SYDVKM. V lost 6 bases to trimming and J lost 2 bases, with 6 bases between them. The CDR3 spans 12 residues. The CDR3 DNA follows: TGTGCCAGCAGGAGGTCCACAGATACGCAGTATTTT. Translating gives CASRRSTDTQYF.

The rearrangement links TRBV5-1 to TRBJ2-4, with 8 nucleotides matching TRBD2. CDR3 length: 17 amino acids. Trimming took 0 bases from V and 0 from J; bases not matched to a gene: 5. Germline values: CDR1 SGHRS, CDR2 YFSETQ. CDR3 in amino acids: CASSLGKLAGAKNIQYF. The DNA for the CDR3 is TGCGCCAGCAGCTTGGGTAAGCTAGCGGGAGCCAAAAACATTCAGTACTTC.

The chain recombines TRBV5-1 with TRBJ1-3; 10 bases align to TRBD1. CDR3 length equals 17 residues. The V gene's germline CDR1 is SGHRS and CDR2 YFSETQ. With V trimmed by 4 bases and J by 3 bases, 10 bases remained unmatched. CDR3 sequence: CASSVDSGTGVGNTIYF. Here the CDR3 DNA reads TGCGCCAGCAGCGTAGACTCCGGGACAGGGGTTGGAAACACCATATATTTT. Combining the CDR3 with reference TRBV5-1 and TRBJ1-3 gives the whole variable domain KAGVTQTPRYLIKTRGQQVTLSCSPISGHRSVSWYQQTPGQGLQFLFEYFSETQRNKGNFPGRFSGRQFSNSRSEMNVSTLELGDSALYLCASSVDSGTGVGNTIYFGEGSWLTVV.

V and J are TRBV11-3 and TRBJ2-1; unclear D gene. This CDR3 is built from 14 residues. Germline-derived CDR1 and CDR2 are SGHNT and YENEEA. Deletions cut 6 bases from V and 0 bases from J, with 9 bases between. The CDR3 DNA follows: TGTGCCAGCAGTCGGGTGGGCTCCTACAATGAGCAGTTCTTC. Amino acid sequence: CASSRVGSYNEQFF.